This TCR beta chain was sequenced during a study of OX40 agonist ivuxolimab in advanced cancers. The CDR3 extends over 14 amino acids. Germline V gives CDR1 SNHLY, CDR2 FYNNEI. V was pared by 5 bases and J by 4 bases, with 11 bases between. Prior autoimmune disease or systemic immunosuppression barred patients. TCRdb keeps only in-frame clones here, not all; method: immunoSEQ multiplex PCR. The repertoire holds roughly 86,000 clones, with about 90% as singletons. The receptor was isolated from an adult with an advanced solid tumor such as melanoma, head and neck, liver or kidney cancer. The sample here was CD4+ or CD8+ T cells sorted from blood, taken in a trial of the OX40 agonist ivuxolimab. The chain joins TRBV2 to TRBJ1-4; a possible D gene is TRBD1 (5 bases). Here the CDR3 reads CASSLTAYNEKLFF. The DNA of the CDR3 is TGTGCCAGCAGTTTGACAGCTTATAATGAAAAACTGTTTTTT.